This record looks at one T cell receptor (beta chain) sequence and its context. What it recognizes is unknown. Measured with immunoSEQ multiplex PCR; TCRdb has only the in-frame clones, and not every one. The sample lists 130,000 or so clones, 90% to 95% occurring once. These data come from a study of T cell responses to AZD1222 COVID-19 vaccine. Points from the study as a whole: Repertoires in all cases were sampled only once the peak T cell response had passed. Nearly half of the spike-specific TCRs reportedly recognize variant regions that carry no mutations.

V was pared by 3 bases and J by 6 bases, with 6 bases between. Looked up from germline, CDR1 is SNHLY and CDR2 is FYNNEI. The CDR3 runs to 12 residues. Material: peripheral blood, obtained on day 0 of AZD1222 vaccination. The sequence derives from an adult in good health. The rearrangement joins TRBV2 to TRBJ2-1, with unresolved D. In DNA form, the CDR3 reads TGTGCCAGCAGTGAGCCTCCCAATGAGCAGTTCTTC. As protein: CASSEPPNEQFF.